This TCR beta chain derives from a study of blood T cell repertoires in COVID-19. About the study: The samples span acute and convalescent COVID-19 from the United States, Italy and Spain. From T cells, B-cell-depleted T cells, or PBMCs came the material, which was cDNA or gDNA.

Germline CDR1 is SEHNR and CDR2 is FQNEAQ (reference sequence). There are 16 residues in the CDR3. V gave up 1 base and J gave up 0 bases; unmatched junction bases: 1. Sequencing was performed with immunoSEQ multiplex PCR; in TCRdb, only in-frame clones are kept and a portion is missing. The sample carries more than 200,000 clones, approximately 86% recorded once. The sequence derives from a human donor in a cohort sampled during active COVID-19. Sequences were obtained from peripheral blood. The chain joins TRBV7-9 to TRBJ2-7, with 12 bases identical to TRBD1. This chain's CDR3 is CASSLGDRGRSYEQYF. The CDR3 region has the DNA TGTGCCAGCAGCTTAGGGGACAGGGGGCGCTCCTACGAGCAGTACTTC.